The rows below give T cell receptor beta chains drawn from one sample of a study of CD8 T cells in Susac syndrome. One entry per CDR3 protein, called by TCRdb with MiXCR from the immunoSEQ multiplex PCR reads. The sample has about 81,000 distinct CDR3 sequences; nearly 95% are singletons. The sequenced material came from CD8+ T cells from PBMCs. All receptors come from a human donor with Susac syndrome. The CDR3 runs from the conserved cysteine through the conserved F or W. A D gene is named only where the DNA matches it firmly. Expanded clones get a size class; other rows say once, few or many, or leave the size out.

j_call clone_size d_call v_call cdr3_aa cdr3_nt
TRBJ2-3 . . TRBV27 CASSPGLPTQYF TGTGCCAGCAGCCCAGGGCTCCCGACGCAGTATTTT
TRBJ1-5 . . TRBV30 CAWSRGDQPQHF TGTGCCTGGAGTAGGGGGGATCAGCCCCAGCATTTT
TRBJ2-3 . . TRBV10-3 CAISESNRASTSTDTQYF TGTGCCATCAGTGAGTCCAACAGGGCGTCAACTAGCACAGATACGCAGTATTTT
TRBJ2-4 large . TRBV6-2/TRBV6-3 CASSYSGADIQYF TGTGCCAGCAGTTACTCTGGCGCGGACATTCAGTACTTC
TRBJ2-7 . . TRBV3-1 CASSQAPGYEQYF TGTGCCAGCAGCCAAGCTCCGGGATACGAGCAGTACTTC
TRBJ2-5 . TRBD1 TRBV6-2/TRBV6-3 CASAAGTAQETQYF TGTGCCAGCGCGGCCGGGACAGCTCAAGAGACCCAGTACTTC
TRBJ1-2 . . TRBV7-9 CASSLVAGNYGYTF TGTGCCAGCAGCTTAGTAGCAGGGAACTATGGCTACACCTTC
TRBJ2-7 . . TRBV7-9 CASSLERPDFYEQYF TGTGCCAGCAGCTTAGAGCGGCCGGACTTCTACGAGCAGTACTTC
TRBJ2-1 . . TRBV27 CASKLEGTHNEQFF TGTGCCAGCAAACTCGAGGGGACGCACAATGAGCAGTTCTTC
TRBJ2-3 . TRBD2 TRBV7-9 CASSTTSGSPLGRTDTQYF TGTGCCAGCAGCACTACTAGCGGGAGCCCCCTCGGACGCACAGATACGCAGTATTTT
TRBJ2-1 few TRBD2 TRBV11-3 CASSSSGGPYNEQFF TGTGCCAGCAGCTCTAGCGGGGGGCCCTACAATGAGCAGTTCTTC
TRBJ1-2 . TRBD1 TRBV20-1 CSAPTGDGGYTF TGCAGTGCTCCGACAGGGGACGGTGGCTACACCTTC
TRBJ2-5 few . TRBV6-5 CASSYMGQQETQYF TGTGCCAGCAGTTACATGGGGCAGCAAGAGACCCAGTACTTC
TRBJ2-7 . . TRBV29-1 CSVRGYSSQPYEQYF TGCAGCGTTCGGGGATATAGCTCCCAACCCTACGAGCAGTACTTC
TRBJ1-1 . TRBD1 TRBV19 CATKTGENTEAFF TGTGCCACCAAGACAGGGGAGAACACTGAAGCTTTCTTT
TRBJ1-2 . . TRBV25-1 CASSASLYYGYTF TGTGCCAGCAGTGCTTCTTTGTACTATGGCTACACCTTC
TRBJ2-7 . . TRBV7-9 CASSDHTYEQYF TGTGCCAGCAGCGACCACACGTACGAGCAGTACTTC
TRBJ2-7 . . TRBV12-5 CASGAGDNADNSYEQYF TGTGCTAGTGGTGCGGGCGACAATGCCGACAACTCCTACGAGCAGTACTTC
TRBJ2-1 . . TRBV5-1 CASSFGQEQFF TGCGCCAGCAGCTTCGGCCAGGAGCAGTTCTTC
TRBJ2-3 . . TRBV5-1 CASSLDPAEDTQYF TGCGCCAGCAGCCTCGATCCAGCCGAAGATACGCAGTATTTT
TRBJ1-4 . . TRBV15 CATSTFGTTNEKLFF TGTGCCACCAGCACCTTCGGGACAACTAATGAAAAACTGTTTTTT
TRBJ2-1 . TRBD2 TRBV7-8 CASSPRTGGLAGGPNEQFF TGTGCCAGCAGCCCGCGGACAGGGGGACTAGCGGGAGGGCCCAATGAGCAGTTCTTC
TRBJ2-5 . TRBD2 TRBV4-3 CASSETSGKQETQYF TGCGCCAGCAGCGAGACTAGCGGAAAGCAAGAGACCCAGTACTTC
TRBJ1-1 once . TRBV4-3 CASSQGDYLNTEAFF TGCGCCAGCAGCCAAGGGGACTATTTGAACACTGAAGCTTTCTTT
TRBJ2-5 few TRBD2 TRBV12-3/TRBV12-4 CASSLAGGPSETQYF TGTGCCAGCAGTTTAGCGGGAGGGCCGTCAGAGACCCAGTACTTC
TRBJ2-7 . TRBD2 TRBV6-5 CASSPGLAESYEQYF TGTGCCAGCAGCCCGGGACTAGCGGAGTCCTACGAGCAGTACTTC
TRBJ2-7 . . TRBV7-9 CASSLEGHEQYF TGTGCCAGCAGCTTAGAGGGCCACGAGCAGTACTTC
TRBJ1-3 . TRBD1 TRBV15 CATSSGQGKRSGNTIYF TGTGCCACCAGCAGTGGACAGGGAAAGCGCTCTGGAAACACCATATATTTT
TRBJ2-5 . . TRBV21-1 CARIGGSGRHQETQYF TGTGCCAGGATAGGGGGATCAGGACGGCACCAAGAGACCCAGTACTTC
TRBJ2-7 . . TRBV13 CASSPGAETYEQYF TGTGCCAGCAGCCCTGGGGCGGAAACCTACGAGCAGTACTTC
TRBJ2-3 . TRBD2 TRBV2 CASSGETSGSTDTQYF TGTGCCAGCAGTGGCGAGACTAGCGGGAGCACAGATACGCAGTATTTT
TRBJ2-3 . . TRBV2 CASSDFVSYGADTQYF TGTGCCAGCAGTGACTTCGTCAGTTATGGGGCAGATACGCAGTATTTT
TRBJ1-5 . TRBD1 TRBV12-3/TRBV12-4 CAIGQGSQPQHF TGTGCCATCGGACAGGGTAGTCAGCCCCAGCATTTT
TRBJ2-7 . . TRBV12-3/TRBV12-4 CASSDYGISYEQYF TGTGCCAGCAGCGACTACGGCATATCCTACGAGCAGTACTTC
TRBJ2-7 . . TRBV7-8 CASSPRPGGDEQYF TGTGCCAGCAGCCCCCGACCGGGGGGCGACGAGCAGTACTTC
TRBJ2-7 . . TRBV4-2 CASSQDRDGSYEQYF TGTGCCAGCAGCCAAGATAGGGACGGTTCCTACGAGCAGTACTTC
TRBJ2-6 . . TRBV5-6 CASSRGASGANVLTF TGTGCCAGCAGTCGGGGGGCCTCTGGGGCCAACGTCCTGACTTTC
TRBJ1-4 . . TRBV2 CASSDASYGRDDEKLFF TGTGCCAGCAGTGACGCCAGCTATGGCAGGGATGATGAAAAACTGTTTTTT
TRBJ1-1 once . TRBV27 CASSFFPWRPNTEAFF TGTGCCAGCAGTTTCTTCCCCTGGCGGCCGAACACTGAAGCTTTCTTT
TRBJ1-4 . . TRBV18 CASSPEDGGEKLFF TGTGCCAGCTCACCCGAGGATGGTGGTGAAAAACTGTTTTTT
TRBJ1-2 . . TRBV30 CAWSVPGSDYGYTF TGTGCCTGGAGTGTACCTGGTTCTGACTATGGCTACACCTTC
TRBJ2-7 . TRBD2 TRBV25-1 CASSVRGAYEQYF TGTGCCAGCAGTGTGCGGGGGGCCTACGAGCAGTACTTC
TRBJ2-3 . TRBD2 TRBV5-1 CASSSTSGRAGDTQYF TGCGCCAGCAGCTCGACTAGCGGGAGGGCCGGAGATACGCAGTATTTT
TRBJ2-3 . . TRBV6-5 CASSNGGGTQYF TGTGCCAGCAGCAACGGGGGAGGTACGCAGTATTTT
TRBJ2-5 . . TRBV5-6 CASSLGNLETQYF TGTGCCAGCAGCTTGGGGAACCTTGAGACCCAGTACTTC
TRBJ1-5 . . TRBV18 CASSPPANQPQHF TGTGCCAGCTCACCACCGGCTAATCAGCCCCAGCATTTT
TRBJ2-1 . . TRBV18 CASSVTDYNEQFF TGTGCCAGCTCAGTGACAGATTACAATGAGCAGTTCTTC
TRBJ2-1 . . TRBV28 CASSLSVGIAYNEQFF TGTGCCAGCAGTTTAAGCGTAGGGATTGCCTACAATGAGCAGTTCTTC
TRBJ2-5 . TRBD2 TRBV4-2 CASSSFGGGGKETQYF TGTGCCAGCAGCTCCTTTGGCGGGGGGGGCAAAGAGACCCAGTACTTC
TRBJ2-2 . . TRBV2 CASSDPGLELFF TGTGCCAGCAGTGACCCGGGGTTGGAACTGTTTTTT
TRBJ2-7 . . TRBV20-1 CSAPDPDEQYF TGCAGTGCTCCCGACCCGGACGAGCAGTACTTC
TRBJ2-1 once TRBD2 TRBV24-1 CATSLTSDYNEQFF TGTGCCACCAGCCTGACTAGCGACTACAATGAGCAGTTCTTC
TRBJ2-5 few . TRBV27 CASSLISQETQYF TGTGCCAGCAGTTTAATCTCACAAGAGACCCAGTACTTC
TRBJ2-7 . . TRBV28 CASSTSLGYEQYF TGTGCCAGCAGTACGAGCCTTGGCTACGAGCAGTACTTC
TRBJ2-7 . TRBD1 TRBV7-8 CASSPFGQGINEQYF TGTGCCAGCAGTCCCTTCGGACAGGGGATCAACGAGCAGTACTTC